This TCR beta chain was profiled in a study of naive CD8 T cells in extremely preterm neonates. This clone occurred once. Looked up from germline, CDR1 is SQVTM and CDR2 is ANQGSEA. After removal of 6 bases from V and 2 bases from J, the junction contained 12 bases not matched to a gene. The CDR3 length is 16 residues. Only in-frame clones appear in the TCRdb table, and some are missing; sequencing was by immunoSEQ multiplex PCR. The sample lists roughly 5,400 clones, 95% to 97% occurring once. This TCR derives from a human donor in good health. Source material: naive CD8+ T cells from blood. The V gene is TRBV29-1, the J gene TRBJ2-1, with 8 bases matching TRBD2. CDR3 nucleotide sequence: TGCAGCGTCGGTCGTACTTTGGGACTAGCCTACAATGAGCAGTTCTTC. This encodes CSVGRTLGLAYNEQFF.